A single sample gave rise to the 19 T cell receptor beta chains below, sequenced in a study of cytomegalovirus exposure and HLA in healthy donors. 60 Vbeta and 13 Jbeta primers were used in PCR. Profiling relied on immunoSEQ multiplex PCR, and the TCRdb table lists in-frame clones only, not all of them. Among under 200,000 clones listed, around 63% were seen once. Sequencing input: PBMCs. These receptors originate from a woman younger than 35 in good health and CMV-seropositive.

The J gene is TRBJ2-1, the V gene TRBV5-6; 8 bases fit TRBD2. The V segment lost 3 bases and the J segment 5 bases; nucleotides outside the gene matches: 10. The CDR3 runs 16 residues. Germline CDR1 SGHDT, CDR2 YYEEEE. CDR3: CASSSLSAGEHNEQFF. The CDR3, as DNA: TGTGCCAGCAGCTCCCTTTCAGCGGGAGAGCACAATGAGCAGTTCTTC.

This chain uses TRBV5-4 with TRBJ1-6; D is ambiguous. The V end was cut by 0 bases, the J end by 3 bases, with 10 bases between. CDR3 length: 16 amino acids. CDR1 is SGHNT and CDR2 is YYREEE in the germline V gene (reference sequence). CDR3 in DNA: TGTGCCAGCAGCTTGGCGAGTTTCTACTATAATTCACCCCTCCACTTT. Amino acids: CASSLASFYYNSPLHF.

The gene calls are TRBV15 and TRBJ2-1; unclear D gene. Trimming shortened V by 3 bases and J by 8 bases, and 14 bases separated the two germline ends. This CDR3 has 14 amino acids. CDR1 and CDR2 (germline): LNHNV, YYDKDF (reference sequence). CDR3 residues: CATSRYLSADEQFF. Written as DNA, the CDR3 is TGTGCCACCAGCAGGTACCTTAGTGCGGATGAGCAGTTCTTC.

This clone has just one count. This chain uses TRBV11-2 with TRBJ1-2, with D maybe TRBD1 (6 bases). CDR3 length: 14 residues. Trimming shortened V by 1 base and J by 2 bases, and 8 bases separated the two germline ends. Germline CDR1 is SGHAT and CDR2 is FQNNGV. The CDR3 loop reads CASSLGQGNYGYTF. The CDR3 coding sequence is TGTGCCAGCAGCTTAGGGCAGGGGAACTATGGCTACACCTTC.

This clone occurred once. At one end, the junction sequence differs from germline, possibly due to a read error. This chain uses TRBV7-7 with TRBJ2-5; 11 positions match TRBD2. Germline V lookup: CDR1 SSHAT, CDR2 FNYEAQ (reference sequence). This CDR3 contains 19 residues. CDR3 amino acids: CASSLAKYLAGGPQETQYF. The DNA for the CDR3 is TGTGCTAGCAGCTTAGCCAAATACCTAGCGGGAGGTCCCCAAGAGACCCAGTACTTC.

This chain uses TRBV4-1 with TRBJ2-7; 9 nucleotides align to TRBD1. Per germline, CDR1 MGHRA and CDR2 YSYEKL. V lost 0 bases and J lost 5; bases outside the gene matches: 8. The length of the CDR3 is 16 residues. CDR3 amino acids: CASSQDGTGSSDEQYF. The CDR3 DNA reads TGCGCCAGCAGCCAAGATGGGACAGGGTCGAGTGACGAGCAGTACTTC.

This clone has just a few counts. This chain joins TRBV18 and TRBJ1-6; perhaps TRBD1 as D (6 bases). From germline, CDR1 is KGHSH and CDR2 LQKENI. The CDR3 loop spans 16 amino acids. Trimming left V 5 bases short and J 2 bases short, with 13 bases between. CDR3 nucleotides: TGTGCCAGCTCATCCTACAGGGATACCTATAATTCACCCCTCCACTTT. Its protein product is CASSSYRDTYNSPLHF.

The genes are TRBV5-1 and TRBJ2-2, with 14 bases identical to TRBD2. CDR3 length equals 17 residues. Germline-derived CDR1 and CDR2 are SGHRS and YFSETQ. The trim removed 6 bases at V and 4 bases at J, leaving 8 bases unmatched. The CDR3 bases are TGCGCCAGCATTGGACTAGCGGGAGGAGGAATCACCGGGGAGCTGTTTTTT. This translates into CASIGLAGGGITGELFF. Based on the CDR3 plus reference TRBV5-1 and TRBJ2-2, the full variable domain is KAGVTQTPRYLIKTRGQQVTLSCSPISGHRSVSWYQQTPGQGLQFLFEYFSETQRNKGNFPGRFSGRQFSNSRSEMNVSTLELGDSALYLCASIGLAGGGITGELFFGEGSRLTVL.

The chain uses TRBV28 and TRBJ1-4, with D possibly TRBD1 on 6 matching bases. This CDR3 has 20 amino acids. V shed 5 bases and J shed 0 bases, with 25 bases lying between them. Germline V gene data show CDR1 as MDHEN and CDR2 as SYDVKM. The CDR3 is CASSGTALGGWFATNEKLFF. CDR3 coding DNA: TGTGCCAGCAGTGGTACCGCCCTAGGGGGATGGTTTGCAACTAATGAAAAACTGTTTTTT. Supplemented by reference TRBV28 and TRBJ1-4, the full variable domain reads DVKVTQSSRYLVKRTGEKVFLECVQDMDHENMFWYRQDPGLGLRLIYFSYDVKMKEKGDIPEGYSVSREKKERFSLILESASTNQTSMYLCASSGTALGGWFATNEKLFFGSGTQLSVL.

This clone was counted between two and nine times. The chain employs TRBV29-1 and TRBJ2-2, with 8 bases fitting TRBD1. V shed 7 bases and J 8 bases; nucleotides not matched to a gene: 9. The CDR3 has 13 residues. Per the germline V gene, CDR1 is SQVTM and CDR2 is ANQGSEA. The CDR3 coding sequence is TGCAGCGCCCGGACAGGGAGATCTGGGGAGCTGTTTTTT. It is translated as CSARTGRSGELFF.

This sequence joins TRBV18 and TRBJ1-5, with a possible D match to TRBD1 (6 bases). Deletions cut 5 bases from V and 2 bases from J, with 7 bases between. In germline, CDR1 is KGHSH, CDR2 LQKENI. The CDR3 has 13 residues. The chain's CDR3 is CASSAGGNQPQHF. CDR3 in DNA: TGTGCCAGCTCAGCAGGGGGCAATCAGCCCCAGCATTTT. Full variable domain (remainder filled in from reference TRBV18 and TRBJ1-5): NAGVMQNPRHLVRRRGQEARLRCSPMKGHSHVYWYRQLPEEGLKFMVYLQKENIIDESGMPKERFSAEFPKEGPSILRIQQVVRGDSAAYFCASSAGGNQPQHFGDGTRLSIL.

The chain uses TRBV5-1 and TRBJ2-2, with TRBD1 matching over 10 bases. Trimming at V came to 3 bases and at J to 6 bases, leaving 5 bases not matched to a gene. CDR1 and CDR2 (germline): SGHRS, YFSETQ. The CDR3 is 15 amino acids. The CDR3 here is CASSWGTGVAGELFF. CDR3 in DNA: TGCGCCAGCAGCTGGGGGACAGGGGTAGCCGGGGAGCTGTTTTTT. The full variable domain, its missing parts supplied by reference TRBV5-1 and TRBJ2-2, is KAGVTQTPRYLIKTRGQQVTLSCSPISGHRSVSWYQQTPGQGLQFLFEYFSETQRNKGNFPGRFSGRQFSNSRSEMNVSTLELGDSALYLCASSWGTGVAGELFFGEGSRLTVL.

CDR3 in amino acids: CASSLNRFGGKLFF. The DNA for the CDR3 is TGTGCCAGCAGCCTTAACAGGTTCGGCGGAAAACTGTTTTTT. This chain links TRBV5-8 with TRBJ1-4, with D possibly matching TRBD1 (5 bases). Germline V gives CDR1 SGHTS, CDR2 YDEGEE. Trimming removed 4 bases at V and 10 bases at J, with 17 bases between. The CDR3 is made up of 14 amino acids.

This chain links TRBV9 with TRBJ2-5, with D tentatively TRBD1 (6 bases). Germline values: CDR1 SGDLS, CDR2 YYNGEE. The germline V and J ends were trimmed by 0 bases and 0 bases, with 12 bases remaining between them. This CDR3 is built from 16 residues. Written as DNA, the CDR3 is TGTGCCAGCAGCGTAGCTCTTGGGACAAACCAAGAGACCCAGTACTTC. Translation gives CASSVALGTNQETQYF.

The chain is built from TRBV6-5 and TRBJ2-1; D gene ambiguous. Germline V CDR1 and CDR2: MNHEY, SVGAGI. This CDR3 region has 14 residues. Trimming pared 9 bases from V and 0 bases from J, leaving 12 bases between. CDR3 bases: TGTGCCAGGAGGTCCTCGAGCTCCTACAATGAGCAGTTCTTC. The encoded protein is CARRSSSSYNEQFF.

This clone was recorded a few times. The chain recombines TRBV5-4 with TRBJ2-7; TRBD1 matches at 7 bases. CDR1 and CDR2 (germline): SGHNT, YYREEE (reference sequence). After removal of 4 bases from V and 2 bases from J, the junction contained 6 bases not matched to a gene. This CDR3 is 14 amino acids long. The DNA for the CDR3 is TGTGCCAGCAGCGTACAGGGGAATGCCTACGAGCAGTACTTC. Residues: CASSVQGNAYEQYF.

In regard to this clone: An end of the junction does not agree with germline; a read error may underlie this. This chain joins TRBV7-9 and TRBJ2-1; 7 nucleotides line up with TRBD1. The length of the CDR3 is 15 residues. The germline CDR1 and CDR2 sequences are SEHNR and FQNEAQ (reference sequence). DNA for the CDR3: TGTTCCAGCAGCTTCGACAGGGTGTCCTACAATGAGCAGTTCTTC. It translates to CSSSFDRVSYNEQFF.

This clone showed up just a few times. This specimen includes other DNA sequences encoding the same CDR3. This chain joins TRBV4-2 and TRBJ1-6; no firm D call. The V end lost 1 base, the J end lost 5 bases, and 21 bases lay between the germline ends. Germline V gene data show CDR1 as LGHNA and CDR2 as YNFKEQ. CDR3 length equals 19 residues. The CDR3 DNA follows: TGTGCCAGCAGCCAAGGATTAGCCTTGAGGGATATGAATAATTCACCCCTCCACTTT. Translating gives CASSQGLALRDMNNSPLHF.

The J gene is TRBJ1-1, the V gene TRBV28; TRBD1 might be the D (5 bases). In germline, CDR1 is MDHEN, CDR2 SYDVKM. Trimming shortened V by 7 bases and J by 7 bases, and 22 bases separated the two germline ends. The CDR3 consists of 15 residues. The CDR3 sequence is CASISLGQWVNEAFF. DNA of the CDR3: TGTGCCAGCATCTCTCTCGGACAATGGGTAAATGAAGCTTTCTTT.